The clone carrying this TCR beta chain occurred a few times. Its antigen is unknown. TCRdb called the 5' RACE reads again in MiXCR, with one record for every CDR3 protein. The sample carries hundreds of thousands of distinct CDR3 sequences, 19% recorded once. V dropped 5 bases and J dropped 6; count of bases not matched to a gene: 15. Per the germline V gene, CDR1 is MNHEY and CDR2 is SMNVEV (reference sequence). This CDR3 contains 17 residues. This entry belongs to a study of T cells after yellow fever vaccination. Findings of the study overall: The presence of abundant clonotypes contaminating from the bulk population was possible in FACS-sorted repertoires. Boosting was followed by the reappearance of most primary-vaccination clones (96% CD4, more than 70% CD8).

The rearrangement uses TRBV27 and TRBJ2-1; 8 positions match TRBD2. The clonotype comes from a man aged 25 to 45 who received the YFV17D yellow fever vaccine. The sample in question was PBMCs, obtained 15 days after the yellow fever booster vaccination. CDR3 region: CASSPSVGSGVFNEQFF. CDR3 nucleotides: TGTGCCAGCAGTCCATCCGTAGGTAGCGGGGTTTTCAATGAGCAGTTCTTC.